A few counts support the clone carrying this TCR beta chain. These data belong to a study of response to subunit inactivated influenza vaccine. TCRdb fed the RT-PCR reads into MiXCR, producing one record per CDR3 protein. The table records about 800,000 distinct CDR3 sequences, over 20% of them present only once. Germline CDR1 is SQVTM and CDR2 is ANQGSEA. This CDR3 has 16 residues. Trimming cost V 0 bases and J 6 bases; bases outside gene matches: 5. This specimen consisted of PBMCs from blood, obtained roughly 5 days after vaccination. V is TRBV29-1 and J is TRBJ2-7; TRBD2 matches 16 bases. This clonotype was sampled from a man in his fifties or sixties who received an inactivated influenza vaccine. The CDR3 DNA is TGCAGCGTTGAAGAGGGGACTAGCGGGAGGGCTCTCGAGCAGTACTTC. It translates to CSVEEGTSGRALEQYF.